The rows below give T cell receptor beta chains drawn from one sample of a study of type 1 regulatory T cells. TCRdb re-called the reads with MiXCR, one entry per CDR3 protein. The sample lists around 88,000 distinct CDR3 sequences, roughly a third occurring once. Sequenced: CD4+ T cells, either the whole sample or a sorted fraction (not recorded which). The receptors here all came from a human donor in good health. CDR3s include the opening cysteine and the closing phenylalanine or tryptophan. A D gene is named only where the DNA matches it firmly. Expanded clones get a size class; other rows say once, few or many, or leave the size out.

>-|TRBJ2-7|-|TRBV28
CASSLGPVSYEQYF
TGTGCCAGCAGTCTCGGCCCGGTATCGTACGAGCAGTACTTC
>TRBD2|TRBJ2-3|-|TRBV20-1
CSAQGQGTLLAGGLYTQYF
TGCAGTGCACAAGGCCAGGGGACCCTTCTAGCGGGAGGGCTATATACGCAGTATTTT
>-|TRBJ2-1|-|TRBV3-1
CASTPYLDLSNEQFF
TGTGCCAGCACGCCCTATCTAGACTTATCCAATGAGCAGTTCTTC
>-|TRBJ1-2|few|TRBV4-2
CASSQVGGYTF
TGTGCCAGCAGCCAAGTGGGTGGCTACACCTTC
>TRBD2|TRBJ2-2|many|TRBV5-1
CASSSSSGRAQPNTGELFF
TGCGCCAGCAGCTCCTCTAGCGGGAGGGCCCAACCGAACACCGGGGAGCTGTTTTTT
>-|TRBJ2-7|few|TRBV19
CVSSLGEGTYEQYF
TGTGTCAGTAGCCTTGGCGAGGGAACCTACGAGCAGTACTTC
>-|TRBJ2-2|few|TRBV11-2
CASSLGGRATGELFF
TGTGCCAGCAGCCTAGGGGGGCGGGCCACCGGGGAGCTGTTTTTT
>-|TRBJ2-7|-|TRBV11-2
CASSLVGLFYEQYF
TGTGCCAGCAGCTTAGTCGGCTTGTTCTACGAGCAGTACTTC
>-|TRBJ1-3|-|TRBV12-3/TRBV12-4
CASSLPGQRNTIYF
TGTGCCAGCAGTTTACCAGGGCAGAGGAACACCATATATTTT
>-|TRBJ1-1|-|TRBV20-1
CSARDLGGPNTEAFF
TGCAGTGCTAGAGATCTTGGAGGGCCGAACACTGAAGCTTTCTTT
>TRBD1|TRBJ2-1|-|TRBV28
CASRGSGQGGNEQFF
TGTGCCAGCAGGGGGTCGGGACAGGGGGGGAATGAGCAGTTCTTC
>-|TRBJ2-5|-|TRBV20-1
CSARAPGVEETQYF
TGCAGTGCTAGAGCCCCAGGGGTTGAAGAGACCCAGTACTTC
>-|TRBJ1-1|few|TRBV20-1
CSAGRANTEAFF
TGCAGTGCCGGACGGGCTAACACTGAAGCTTTCTTT
>TRBD2|TRBJ2-1|-|TRBV7-3
CASSLQAGSVVRFF
TGTGCCAGCAGCTTACAAGCGGGAAGTGTTGTCCGGTTCTTC
>-|TRBJ2-6|once|TRBV4-3
CASSQVSRVPGANVLTF
TGCGCCAGCAGCCAAGTTTCCAGGGTCCCTGGGGCCAACGTCCTGACTTTC
>TRBD2|TRBJ2-2|once|TRBV20-1
CSAIAGGDTGELFF
TGCAGTGCTATAGCGGGAGGGGACACCGGGGAGCTGTTTTTT
>-|TRBJ2-6|-|TRBV7-8
CASSTARGSGANVLTF
TGTGCCAGCAGCACCGCCAGGGGTTCTGGGGCCAACGTCCTGACTTTC
>TRBD1|TRBJ2-7|few|TRBV29-1
CSVGFWTGRHYEQYF
TGCAGCGTTGGTTTTTGGACAGGGAGACACTACGAGCAGTACTTC
>TRBD2|TRBJ2-5|-|TRBV7-2
CASSLVFRTSGETQYF
TGTGCCAGCAGCTTAGTTTTTAGGACTAGCGGAGAGACCCAGTACTTC
>-|TRBJ2-1|-|TRBV5-1
CASRHRTEAYNEQFF
TGCGCCAGCAGACACCGGACAGAGGCCTACAATGAGCAGTTCTTC
>-|TRBJ2-6|once|TRBV6-5
CASRQGSLSGANVLTF
TGTGCCAGCCGGCAGGGATCCCTCTCTGGGGCCAACGTCCTGACTTTC
>-|TRBJ2-7|few|TRBV5-1
CASSLSWGTVSYEQYF
TGCGCCAGCAGCTTGAGTTGGGGAACTGTCTCCTACGAGCAGTACTTC
>TRBD1|TRBJ1-1|-|TRBV28
CASSRDRVAFF
TGTGCCAGCAGCCGGGACAGGGTTGCTTTCTTT
>-|TRBJ2-3|few|TRBV7-9
CASSPRPNHGDTQYF
TGTGCCAGCAGCCCTAGACCCAATCACGGGGATACGCAGTATTTT
>-|TRBJ2-7|-|TRBV28
CASSQNRRQVYEQYF
TGTGCCAGCAGCCAAAACAGGAGACAGGTCTACGAGCAGTACTTC
>TRBD2|TRBJ2-2|-|TRBV7-9
CASSPGGLAGDLVTGELFF
TGTGCCAGCAGCCCCGGGGGACTAGCGGGAGACCTGGTCACCGGGGAGCTGTTTTTT
>TRBD2|TRBJ2-1|few|TRBV7-2
CASSFGVAGDEQFF
TGTGCCAGCAGCTTTGGGGTGGCGGGAGATGAGCAGTTCTTC
>-|TRBJ1-3|-|TRBV14
CASSPGGNTIYF
TGTGCCAGCAGCCCCGGTGGAAACACCATATATTTT
>TRBD2|TRBJ2-7|-|TRBV2
CASSDLGHNSGRRLEQYF
TGTGCCAGCAGTGACTTAGGACACAATAGCGGGAGGCGTCTCGAGCAGTACTTC